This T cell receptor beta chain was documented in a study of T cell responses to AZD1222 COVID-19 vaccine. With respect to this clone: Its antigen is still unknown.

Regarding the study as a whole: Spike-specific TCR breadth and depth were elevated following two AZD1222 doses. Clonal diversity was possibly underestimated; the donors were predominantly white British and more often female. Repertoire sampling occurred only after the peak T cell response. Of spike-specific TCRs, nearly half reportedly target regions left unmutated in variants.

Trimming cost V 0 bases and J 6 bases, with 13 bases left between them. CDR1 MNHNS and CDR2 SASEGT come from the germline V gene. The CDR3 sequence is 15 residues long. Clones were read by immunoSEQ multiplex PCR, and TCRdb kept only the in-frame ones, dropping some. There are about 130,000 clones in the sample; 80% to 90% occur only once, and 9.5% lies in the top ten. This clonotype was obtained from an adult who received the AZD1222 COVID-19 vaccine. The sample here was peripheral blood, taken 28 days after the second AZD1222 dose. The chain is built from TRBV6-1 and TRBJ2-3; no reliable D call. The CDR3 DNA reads TGTGCCAGCAGTGAAGCCGTCGCAACGGCGGATACGCAGTATTTT. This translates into CASSEAVATADTQYF.